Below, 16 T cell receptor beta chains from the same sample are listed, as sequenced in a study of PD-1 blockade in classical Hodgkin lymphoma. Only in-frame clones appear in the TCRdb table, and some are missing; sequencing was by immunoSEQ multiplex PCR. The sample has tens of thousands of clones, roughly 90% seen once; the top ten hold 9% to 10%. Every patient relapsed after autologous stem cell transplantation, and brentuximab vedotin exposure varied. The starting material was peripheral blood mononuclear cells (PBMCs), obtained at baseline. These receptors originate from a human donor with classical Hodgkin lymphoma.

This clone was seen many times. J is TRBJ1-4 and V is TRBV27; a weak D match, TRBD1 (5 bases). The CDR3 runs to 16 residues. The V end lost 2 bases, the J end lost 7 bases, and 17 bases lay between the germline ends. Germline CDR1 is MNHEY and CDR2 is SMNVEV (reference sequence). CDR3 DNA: TGTGCCAGCAGTTTAAGCTTTCCCCAGGGTAGTGAAAAACTGTTTTTT. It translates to CASSLSFPQGSEKLFF.

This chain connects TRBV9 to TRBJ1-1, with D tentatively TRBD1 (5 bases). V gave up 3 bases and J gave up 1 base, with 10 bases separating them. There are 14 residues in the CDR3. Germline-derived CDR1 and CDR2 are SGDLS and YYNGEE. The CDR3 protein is CASSASGGNTEAFF. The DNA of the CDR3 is TGTGCCAGCAGCGCAAGCGGGGGGAACACTGAAGCTTTCTTT.

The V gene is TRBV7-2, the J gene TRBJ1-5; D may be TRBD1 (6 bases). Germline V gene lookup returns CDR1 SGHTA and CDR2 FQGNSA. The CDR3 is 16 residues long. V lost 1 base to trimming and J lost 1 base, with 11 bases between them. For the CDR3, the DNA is TGTGCCAGCAGCTTAGACTACAGGGCGAGCAATCAGCCCCAGCATTTT. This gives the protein CASSLDYRASNQPQHF.

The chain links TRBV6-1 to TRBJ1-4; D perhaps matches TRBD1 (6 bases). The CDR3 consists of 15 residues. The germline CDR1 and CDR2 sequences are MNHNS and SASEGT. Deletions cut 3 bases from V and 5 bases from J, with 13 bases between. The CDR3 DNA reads TGTGCCAGCAGTGAGCTACAGGGCTTCAATGAAAAACTGTTTTTT. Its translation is CASSELQGFNEKLFF.

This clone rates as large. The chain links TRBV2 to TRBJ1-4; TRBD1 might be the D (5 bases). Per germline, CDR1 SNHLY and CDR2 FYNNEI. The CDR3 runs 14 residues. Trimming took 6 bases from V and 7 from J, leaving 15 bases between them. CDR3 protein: CASRLEGSGEKLFF. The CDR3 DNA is TGTGCCAGCAGGTTGGAGGGGTCCGGTGAAAAACTGTTTTTT.

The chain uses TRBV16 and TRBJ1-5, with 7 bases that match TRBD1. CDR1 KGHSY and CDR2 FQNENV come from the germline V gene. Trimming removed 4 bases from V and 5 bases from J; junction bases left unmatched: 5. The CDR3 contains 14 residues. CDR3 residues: CASSPGQEDQPQHF. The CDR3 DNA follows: TGTGCCAGCAGCCCAGGACAGGAAGATCAGCCCCAGCATTTT.

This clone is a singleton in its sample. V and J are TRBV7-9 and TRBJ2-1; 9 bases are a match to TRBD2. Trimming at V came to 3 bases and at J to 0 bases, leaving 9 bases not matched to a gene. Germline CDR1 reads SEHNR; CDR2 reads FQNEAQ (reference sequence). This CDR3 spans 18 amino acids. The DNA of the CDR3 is TGTGCCAGCAGCTTGCTTAGCGGGGGAGCTAGCTCCTACAATGAGCAGTTCTTC. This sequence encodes CASSLLSGGASSYNEQFF.

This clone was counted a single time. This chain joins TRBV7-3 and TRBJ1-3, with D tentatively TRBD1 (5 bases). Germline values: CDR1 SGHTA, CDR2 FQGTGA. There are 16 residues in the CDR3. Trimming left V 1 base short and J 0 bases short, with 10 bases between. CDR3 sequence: CASSLNGAGSGNTIYF. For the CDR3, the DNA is TGTGCCAGCAGCTTAAACGGGGCAGGCTCTGGAAACACCATATATTTT.

CDR3: CASIGQPLSGNTIYF. The CDR3 bases are TGTGCCAGCATAGGGCAACCACTCTCTGGAAACACCATATATTTT. This chain links TRBV6-1 with TRBJ1-3, with D unclear. V lost 7 bases to trimming and J lost 0 bases, with 13 bases between them. Germline V gives CDR1 MNHNS, CDR2 SASEGT. The CDR3 sequence is 15 residues long.

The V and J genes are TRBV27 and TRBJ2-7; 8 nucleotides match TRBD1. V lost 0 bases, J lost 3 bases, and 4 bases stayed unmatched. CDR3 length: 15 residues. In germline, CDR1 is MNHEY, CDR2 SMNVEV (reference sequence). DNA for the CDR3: TGTGCCAGCAGTTTATCCGGGACAGGACGCTACGAGCAGTACTTC. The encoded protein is CASSLSGTGRYEQYF.

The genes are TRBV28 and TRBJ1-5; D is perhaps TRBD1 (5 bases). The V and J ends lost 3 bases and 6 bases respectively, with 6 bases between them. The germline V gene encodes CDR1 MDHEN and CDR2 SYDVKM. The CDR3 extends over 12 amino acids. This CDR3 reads CASSLGGQPQHF. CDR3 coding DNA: TGTGCCAGCAGTTTGGGGGGTCAGCCCCAGCATTTT. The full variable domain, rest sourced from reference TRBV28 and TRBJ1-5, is DVKVTQSSRYLVKRTGEKVFLECVQDMDHENMFWYRQDPGLGLRLIYFSYDVKMKEKGDIPEGYSVSREKKERFSLILESASTNQTSMYLCASSLGGQPQHFGDGTRLSIL.

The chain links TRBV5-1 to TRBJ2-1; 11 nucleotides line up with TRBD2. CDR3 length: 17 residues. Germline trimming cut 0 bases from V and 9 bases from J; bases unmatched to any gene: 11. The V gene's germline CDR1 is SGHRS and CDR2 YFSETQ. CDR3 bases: TGCGCCAGCAGCTTGGCCATCGCTAGCGGGAGGATGGGTGAGCAGTTCTTC. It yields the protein CASSLAIASGRMGEQFF. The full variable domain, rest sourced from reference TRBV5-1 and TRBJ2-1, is KAGVTQTPRYLIKTRGQQVTLSCSPISGHRSVSWYQQTPGQGLQFLFEYFSETQRNKGNFPGRFSGRQFSNSRSEMNVSTLELGDSALYLCASSLAIASGRMGEQFFGPGTRLTVL.

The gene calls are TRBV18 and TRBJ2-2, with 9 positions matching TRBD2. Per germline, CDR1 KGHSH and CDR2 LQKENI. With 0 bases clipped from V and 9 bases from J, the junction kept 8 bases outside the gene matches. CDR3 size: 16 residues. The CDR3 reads CASSPPASGNIRELFF. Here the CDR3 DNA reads TGTGCCAGCTCACCACCGGCTAGCGGGAATATCCGGGAGCTGTTTTTT.

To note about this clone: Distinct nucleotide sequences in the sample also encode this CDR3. The CDR3 sequence: CASSLPLRQGTYNEQFF. In DNA form, the CDR3 reads TGTGCCAGCAGTTTACCCCTGAGGCAGGGGACCTACAATGAGCAGTTCTTC. This chain links TRBV28 with TRBJ2-1; D might be TRBD1 (6 bases). V shed 2 bases and J shed 2 bases, with 16 bases lying between them. The CDR3 has 17 amino acids. The V gene's germline CDR1 is MDHEN and CDR2 SYDVKM.

The CDR3 here is CASSFGGRQVDEQYF. The CDR3 region has the DNA TGCGCCAGCAGCTTCGGGGGACGGCAAGTCGACGAGCAGTACTTC. The chain couples TRBV5-1 to TRBJ2-7, with D possibly being TRBD2 (6 bases). The CDR3 has 15 residues. Germline V CDR1 and CDR2: SGHRS, YFSETQ. Trimming cost V 2 bases and J 5 bases, with 17 bases left between them.

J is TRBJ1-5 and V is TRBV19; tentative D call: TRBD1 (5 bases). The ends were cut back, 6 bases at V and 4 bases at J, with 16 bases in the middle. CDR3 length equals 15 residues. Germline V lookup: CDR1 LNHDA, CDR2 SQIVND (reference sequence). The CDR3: CASRPGGRRNQPQHF. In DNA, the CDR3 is TGTGCCAGTAGGCCGGGGGGACGAAGGAATCAGCCCCAGCATTTT.